This TCR beta chain was captured in a study of cytomegalovirus exposure and HLA in healthy donors. Study results and caveats: Most sequenced TCRs were rare (though some public TCRs occurred in many donors). A list of more than 150 TCR beta chains associated with cytomegalovirus was given. Three of the chains that were CMV-associated were confirmed in vitro to be specific for CMV antigens.

Some clones are missing from TCRdb's copy, which holds only in-frame ones; the method was immunoSEQ multiplex PCR. The sample lists 150,000 to 170,000 clones; roughly 86% were seen once. These donors were members of the approximately 110-subject validation cohort, a group separate from the approximately 640-subject first cohort. Germline CDR1 reads SEHNR; CDR2 reads FQNEAQ (reference sequence). Trimming removed 4 bases from V and 2 bases from J, with 14 bases in between. The CDR3 consists of 16 residues. This clone was observed a handful of times. Its antigen is currently unknown. The genes are TRBV7-9 and TRBJ1-4, with a weak D call TRBD1 (5 bases). The clonotype was recovered from a human donor in good health. Source material: PBMCs. In DNA, the CDR3 is TGTGCCAGCAGCTCCTCGTCGGCAGGGACTAATGAAAAACTGTTTTTT. Protein sequence: CASSSSSAGTNEKLFF. Full variable domain (rest looked up from reference TRBV7-9 and TRBJ1-4): DTGVSQNPRHKITKRGQNVTFRCDPISEHNRLYWYRQTLGQGPEFLTYFQNEAQLEKSRLLSDRFSAERPKGSFSTLEIQRTEQGDSAMYLCASSSSSAGTNEKLFFGSGTQLSVL.